The clone carrying this T cell receptor (beta chain) was seen a single time. This sample is drawn from a study of identifying expanded T cells in peripheral blood. The repertoire was sequenced with immunoSEQ multiplex PCR; TCRdb's copy has only in-frame clones and lacks some. Altogether around 130,000 clones are present, 70% to 90% being singletons, with the ten largest covering 8.4%. V gave up 0 bases and J gave up 6 bases, with 14 bases separating them. The CDR3 has 14 residues. Germline V lookup: CDR1 SQVTM, CDR2 ANQGSEA. This TCR came from a person aged 18-70 years in good health. V and J are TRBV29-1 and TRBJ2-5; D is unclear. The sequenced sample was blood. CDR3 residues: CSVEEELGTQTQYF. In nucleotides, the CDR3 is TGCAGCGTTGAAGAGGAACTGGGAACGCAGACCCAGTACTTC.